The 17 T cell receptor beta chains reported below all come from one sample, sequenced in a study of shared clonotypes between healthy human individuals. Clones were sequenced by immunoSEQ multiplex PCR, and TCRdb holds only the in-frame ones, with some missing. The table has 330,000 or so clones, approximately 79% seen once. Source material: memory CD4+ T cells sorted from blood. Subset in this sample: CD45RA-negative fraction. These receptors originate from a young man in good health.

Of note for this clone: Possible read error: a much larger clone is one base away. The same CDR3 also results from other DNA sequences found in this sample. The chain recombines TRBV28 with TRBJ2-7, with D uncertain. The CDR3 sequence is 11 residues long. Trimming shortened V by 5 bases and J by 2 bases, and 4 bases separated the two germline ends. Germline loops: CDR1 MDHEN, CDR2 SYDVKM. The CDR3 DNA is TGTGCCAGCAGTAGCACCTACGAGCAGTACTTC. It translates to CASSSTYEQYF.

The chain couples TRBV25-1 to TRBJ2-7; D is undetermined. V shed 7 bases and J shed 2 bases, with 15 bases lying between them. The CDR3 consists of 14 residues. Germline V gives CDR1 MGHDK, CDR2 SYGVNS. The CDR3 sequence: CASTEGPPTYEQYF. The CDR3 DNA sequence: TGTGCCAGCACCGAAGGTCCCCCTACCTACGAGCAGTACTTC.

The CDR3 nucleotides read TGTGCCAGCAGCGTATTAAAGTTGTTAGCGGGACTCACCTACGACAATGAGCAGTTCTTC. Translated: CASSVLKLLAGLTYDNEQFF. V is TRBV9 and J is TRBJ2-1, with 8 bases fitting TRBD2. The CDR3 runs 20 residues. In germline, CDR1 is SGDLS, CDR2 YYNGEE. With V trimmed by 1 base and J by 5 bases, 20 bases remained unmatched.

The chain couples TRBV5-1 to TRBJ1-3; 7 bases are shared with TRBD1. CDR3 size: 16 residues. The J segment lost 4 bases and the V segment lost 0 bases, leaving 7 bases of the junction unmatched. Germline CDR1 and CDR2: SGHRS and YFSETQ. CDR3 coding DNA: TGCGCCAGCAGCTTGGATCAAAGGGGGCGCGGAAACACCATATATTTT. Residues: CASSLDQRGRGNTIYF.

DNA of the CDR3: TGCGCCAGCAGCTCCGGGACAAGCCCCTTTAACTATGGCTACACCTTC. This gives the protein CASSSGTSPFNYGYTF. The chain uses TRBV5-1 and TRBJ1-2; TRBD1 might be the D (6 bases). CDR1 is SGHRS and CDR2 is YFSETQ in the germline V gene. The CDR3 runs 16 residues. The V end was cut by 3 bases, the J end by 1 base, with 16 bases between.

This sequence joins TRBV4-1 and TRBJ2-5; either TRBD1 or TRBD2 may supply D (6 bases each). The germline V and J ends were trimmed by 1 base and 5 bases, with 17 bases remaining between them. The germline CDR1 and CDR2 sequences are MGHRA and YSYEKL. CDR3 length equals 16 residues. The CDR3 spells CASSQVWGAVGETQYF. The CDR3 DNA reads TGCGCCAGCAGCCAAGTTTGGGGGGCCGTGGGTGAGACCCAGTACTTC.

The chain carries TRBV9 and TRBJ2-1; 7 bases agree with TRBD2. The CDR3 contains 15 residues. CDR1 is SGDLS, CDR2 YYNGEE, per germline. V dropped 0 bases and J dropped 10; count of bases not matched to a gene: 10. The chain's CDR3 is CASSVGASGRGEQFF. Here the CDR3 DNA reads TGTGCCAGCAGCGTAGGGGCTAGCGGACGGGGGGAGCAGTTCTTC.

This chain uses TRBV5-1 with TRBJ2-7, with TRBD1 matching 9 bases. The CDR3 spans 15 residues. The germline gives CDR1 SGHRS, CDR2 YFSETQ. V lost 3 bases to trimming and J lost 4 bases; unmatched junction nucleotides: 8. In DNA form, the CDR3 reads TGCGCCAGCAGCTCCCCGGGACAGGGCGAGTACGAGCAGTACTTC. It is translated as CASSSPGQGEYEQYF.

The chain carries TRBV7-9 and TRBJ2-5; no clear D gene. Germline V CDR1 and CDR2: SEHNR, FQNEAQ (reference sequence). This CDR3 is 13 amino acids long. V was clipped by 4 bases and J by 3 bases, with 9 bases between them. Here the CDR3 DNA reads TGTGCCAGCAGCTCGGGTGGCAAAGAGACCCAGTACTTC. Amino acid sequence: CASSSGGKETQYF.

This chain links TRBV2 with TRBJ2-7; maybe TRBD1 (7 bases). The CDR3 totals 13 residues. Trimming removed 3 bases from V and 5 bases from J, with 11 bases in between. Germline V lookup: CDR1 SNHLY, CDR2 FYNNEI. CDR3 region: CASSEGRGDEQYF. Here the CDR3 DNA reads TGTGCCAGCAGTGAGGGCAGGGGGGACGAGCAGTACTTC.

With respect to this clone: Mismatch with germline at one junction end may stem from a read error. The chain recombines TRBV2 with TRBJ1-5; D ambiguous. The CDR3 has 16 amino acids. Germline-derived CDR1 and CDR2 are SNHLY and FYNNEI. The CDR3 coding sequence is TGTGCCAGCAGTGAATTAGGCCCGGCCCGTAATCAGCTCCAGCATTTT. As protein: CASSELGPARNQLQHF.

In this sample, this clone turned up a few times. The rearrangement uses TRBV28 and TRBJ2-7, with a tentative D call TRBD1 (7 bases). Per the germline V gene, CDR1 is MDHEN and CDR2 is SYDVKM. V shed 5 bases and J shed 4 bases, with 12 bases lying between them. The CDR3 is made up of 13 amino acids. CDR3 region: CASSRGTEYEQYF. The CDR3 region has the DNA TGTGCCAGCAGTCGGGGGACAGAGTACGAGCAGTACTTC.

This chain uses TRBV11-2 with TRBJ2-1; D is ambiguous. The CDR3 is 15 amino acids. Deletions cut 5 bases from V and 0 bases from J, with 11 bases between. The germline gives CDR1 SGHAT, CDR2 FQNNGV. In DNA, the CDR3 is TGTGCCAGCAGCATACGACCCGGCTCCTACAATGAGCAGTTCTTC. This translates into CASSIRPGSYNEQFF.

The chain uses TRBV29-1 and TRBJ2-5, with 7 bases aligning to TRBD1. The CDR3 consists of 11 residues. Losses at the gene ends were 6 bases for V and 4 bases for J; bases not matched to a gene: 2. Germline assignment: CDR1 SQVTM and CDR2 ANQGSEA. CDR3 DNA: TGCAGCGTGCACAGGGGAGAGACCCAGTACTTC. It specifies CSVHRGETQYF.

The chain combines TRBV7-2 with TRBJ2-4; D is perhaps TRBD1 (6 bases). With 4 bases removed from V and 9 bases from J, the gap between germline ends came to 22 bases. This CDR3 has 16 residues. From germline, CDR1 is SGHTA and CDR2 FQGNSA. DNA for the CDR3: TGTGCCAGCAGCTCGAAGCCGGGACACGAAAAGGTCATTCAGTACTTC. The encoded protein is CASSSKPGHEKVIQYF.

The V call is TRBV5-1, the J call TRBJ2-2; 11 bases line up with TRBD2. Germline lookup yields CDR1 SGHRS and CDR2 YFSETQ. This CDR3 contains 18 residues. V lost 4 bases, J lost 5 bases, and 13 bases stayed unmatched. The CDR3: CASSAVPVTSGRTGELFF. For the CDR3, the DNA is TGCGCCAGCAGCGCGGTACCGGTCACTAGCGGGAGAACCGGGGAGCTGTTTTTT.

The chain links TRBV19 to TRBJ1-2, with a possible D match to TRBD1 (6 bases). Looked up from germline, CDR1 is LNHDA and CDR2 is SQIVND (reference sequence). This CDR3 comprises 12 residues. Between the trimmed V and J ends, which lost 7 bases and 5 bases, there was a span of 11 bases. The CDR3 nucleotides read TGTGCCAGTACCAGGGACACTTATGGCTACACCTTC. It encodes CASTRDTYGYTF.